This section outlines one TCR beta chain sequence together with its context. The table came from immunoSEQ multiplex PCR; TCRdb's copy has only in-frame clones and leaves some out. The sample has around 200,000 clones, roughly nine tenths seen once; the top ten hold over 3%. Study members were between about 18 and 100 years old and lived in roughly 24 US regions. This sample stems from a study of blood T cell repertoires in COVID-19. Study in general: Each recovered donor of Cohort 3 presented with two negative PCRs, clearance, or symptom resolution.

The ends were cut back, 4 bases at V and 0 bases at J, with 10 bases in the middle. Germline CDR1 SGHKS, CDR2 YYEKEE (reference sequence). This CDR3 comprises 15 residues. This TCR came from a woman aged 50 to 60 in a cohort exposed to, infected with or recovered from COVID-19 (not recorded which). This sequence joins TRBV5-5 and TRBJ1-4; D not certain. The specimen sequenced was PBMCs or T cells enriched from blood (not recorded which). Here the CDR3 reads CASSRGGATNEKLFF. In DNA form, the CDR3 reads TGTGCCAGCAGCCGCGGCGGTGCAACTAATGAAAAACTGTTTTTT.